This TCR beta chain was profiled in a study of T cell changes during pregnancy in multiple sclerosis. The CDR3 is 15 amino acids. V trimming: 4 bases; J trimming: 0 bases; junction bases outside the gene matches: 9. Germline V gene data show CDR1 as SQVTM and CDR2 as ANQGSEA. Profiling relied on immunoSEQ multiplex PCR, and the TCRdb table lists in-frame clones only, not all of them. The repertoire holds more than 45,000 clones, with 85% to 95% as singletons. The sample here was CD8+ T cells from peripheral blood mononuclear cells, taken in the second trimester of pregnancy. The gene calls are TRBV29-1 and TRBJ2-7; TRBD2 matches at 7 bases. The clonotype was recovered from a female donor with multiple sclerosis, enrolled in a pregnancy study. The CDR3 spells CSVGGGSGYSYEQYF. Here the CDR3 DNA reads TGCAGCGTTGGGGGGGGTTCAGGTTACTCCTACGAGCAGTACTTC.